This entry concerns a single TCR beta chain. The antigen is undetermined. These data come from a study of T-cell memory formation after mild COVID-19. Study at large: For the most part, TCR clusters were specific to one donor.

Trimming took 4 bases from V and 0 from J, leaving 16 bases between them. Looked up from germline, CDR1 is LGHNA and CDR2 is YNFKEQ. This CDR3 region has 16 residues. Whole-study results and caveats: Clones that got smaller from day 15 to 85 had even CD4/CD8, while clones growing later tipped toward CD4+.

TCRdb reanalysed the 5' RACE reads using MiXCR and keeps one entry per CDR3 protein. Here the sample spans tens of thousands of distinct CDR3 sequences, over 15% being singletons. The TCR comes from an adult woman who had mild COVID-19 (a few samples of this study predate the infection). Cell type and time point are not known. Sequences were obtained from PBMCs or a T cell subset sorted from them (not recorded which). The V gene is TRBV4-2, the J gene TRBJ2-7; tentatively, D is TRBD1 (9 bases). The CDR3 loop reads CASSPGGTGSSYEQYF. The CDR3 DNA sequence: TGTGCCAGCAGCCCGGGGGGGACAGGGAGCTCCTACGAGCAGTACTTC.